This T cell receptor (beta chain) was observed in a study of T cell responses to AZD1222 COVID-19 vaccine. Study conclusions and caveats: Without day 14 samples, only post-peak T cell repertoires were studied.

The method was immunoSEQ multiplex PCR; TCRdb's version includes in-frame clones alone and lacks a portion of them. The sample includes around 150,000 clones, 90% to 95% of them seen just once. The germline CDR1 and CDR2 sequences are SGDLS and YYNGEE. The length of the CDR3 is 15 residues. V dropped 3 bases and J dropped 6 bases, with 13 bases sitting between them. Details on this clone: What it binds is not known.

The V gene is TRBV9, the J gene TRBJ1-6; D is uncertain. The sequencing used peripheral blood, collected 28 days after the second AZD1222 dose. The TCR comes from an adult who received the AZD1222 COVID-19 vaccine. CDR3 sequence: CASSARLPFNSPLHF. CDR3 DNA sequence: TGTGCCAGCAGCGCCCGACTACCATTTAATTCACCCCTCCACTTT.